This T cell receptor beta chain was captured by sequencing in a study of cytomegalovirus exposure and HLA in healthy donors (dated by TCRdb to about 2017). About the investigation overall: According to an earlier analysis of 587 of the donors, about 179 million T cells yielded 100 million or so unique TCR beta sequences and about 300 Gb of sequence data. Roughly 300 gigabases of sequencing data and roughly 90 million unique TCR sequences were included in an early release covering 550 to 650 HLA-typed donors. Among the approximately 400 genotyped donors, around 81% belonged to the genetic ancestry cluster associated with self-reported Caucasian donors. The study was designed to test whether signatures of past pathogen exposure could be identified by cataloging public T cell receptors. The study used immunosequencing to profile the T cell repertoires of more than 650 subjects and linked those repertoires to cytomegalovirus serostatus. Besides the first cohort of 666 subjects, a separate validation cohort made up of 90 to 150 different subjects was used. To predict cytomegalovirus infection status, the study brought together high-throughput TCR immunosequencing, statistical association of individual TCRs with disease status, and machine learning. To study patterns of TCR occurrence, a later analysis re-analyzed previously published TCR beta repertoires from 500 to 850 donors and added high-resolution HLA genotyping. The later analysis used no new phenotypic data to find candidate immune exposures, relying instead on TCR beta sequences and their occurrence across donors. To decide whether each TCR beta V gene segment behaved as functional or pseudogenic, an earlier analysis of fewer than 750 of the donors relied on high-throughput TCR beta sequencing. Donor age, sex, ethnicity and CMV serostatus were compiled alongside the repertoire data. In a later genetic analysis, genome-wide SNP genotypes for about three fifths of the roughly 670 donors were used, and that subset was treated as a discovery cohort. Every repertoire in the discovery cohort had been generated on one and the same sequencing platform. HLA typing covered class I and class II loci at four-digit resolution. Typing coverage differed by locus: A, B, C, DRB1 and DQB1 were typed in roughly 629-640 donors, DQA1 in about 560, DPA1 in roughly 590, and DPB1 in 472. Four or five DR-DQ haplotypes were treated as single units for association and clustering because of strong linkage in the cohort. On average, roughly 200,000 unique TCR beta nucleotide sequences were sequenced per donor among a few hundred genotyped donors of the cohort, with roughly 18% of those sequences being non-productive. What the authors observed across the whole study: Some IMGT-functional V segments, including TRBV6-2 and TRBV6-3, could not be told apart with the 87-base-pair reads, so those segments were excluded. HLA typing was unavailable for some donors at each locus, so association tests used only the typed subset. A cluster of highly shared sequence variants was judged likely to represent a technical artifact of the sequencing pipeline. Correlated functional status among segregating V segments might reflect linkage disequilibrium, but an unknown experimental factor could not be ruled out. In a later analysis, the rate of TCR association differed among HLA loci, with DRB1 alleles having the most associated TCRs and HLA-C alleles having the fewest. In an earlier analysis of some 640 of the donors, most TCR beta V segments were observed in productive rearrangements about 90% or about 30% of the time, broadly matching IMGT annotations. In vitro tests confirmed that three of the cytomegalovirus-associated TCR beta chains recognize cytomegalovirus antigens. According to the authors, the approach could potentially be generalized to other disease states and immunological phenotypes. The study gave a list of about 160 TCR beta chains associated with cytomegalovirus. At a false discovery rate of 0.05, a later analysis linked 16,951 TCR beta sequences to specific HLA alleles. Immune exposure information for the cohort was limited to CMV serostatus. Because counts were too low, more than 15 rarely observed V segments, including chromosome 9 orphons, were excluded from the earlier analysis of several hundred of the donors. According to a later genetic analysis, donors in an Asian-associated ancestry cluster had fewer N-insertions in productive TCRs than the approximately 650-donor mean. This cohort had only TCR beta chains sequenced, and the lack of alpha or paired-chain data limited which features could be detected. Strong co-occurrence of HLA alleles, especially DR and DQ, made assigning TCR associations to individual alleles difficult. In a later analysis, several top co-occurrence clusters were reported to appear linked to parvovirus B19, influenza, CMV and Epstein-Barr virus. A further reported finding was that TCR beta sequences accurately predicted the HLA-A and HLA-B alleles for most subjects in the first cohort. Compared with equally common non-associated chains, HLA-associated TCR beta chains in a later analysis were more clonally expanded and had lower generation probabilities. While some public TCRs were present in many individuals, most TCR sequences turned up only very rarely across donors. In a later analysis, most CMV-associated TCR beta chains were found to appear HLA-restricted, with HLA associations seemingly driven largely by CMV exposure. V-gene and J-gene trimming of TCR beta chains was associated with a missense DCLRE1C variant in a later genetic analysis, and the association was replicated in an independent cohort. Sequencing depth was assumed to be roughly uniform across donors in the presence/absence analyses, though that assumption may not hold. In both the original and validation cohorts, the classifier was reported to diagnose cytomegalovirus status with high specificity and sensitivity.

The receptor library was made with the immunoSEQ multiplex PCR assay. A mixture of 60 forward primers for TCR Vbeta segments and 13 reverse primers for TCR Jbeta segments was used in the multiplex PCR. Amplification of the CDR3 region of rearranged TCR beta genes was performed with a multiplex PCR assay on genomic DNA. The amplified TCR beta libraries were sequenced on the Illumina HiSeq System as 87-base-pair reads. The study's processing was this. A later analysis tallied roughly 78 million unique TCR beta chains across the 666 repertoires, and about 10 million of those chains were shared by two or more donors. A nearest-neighbor algorithm error-corrected the raw reads and collapsed the reads into unique sequences, merging closely related sequences to remove PCR and sequencing errors. CDR3 sequences were aligned to IMGT reference sequences to assign V, D and J gene segments. For a sequence to be retained, at least a six-nucleotide match to both a V gene segment and a J gene segment was required. A rearrangement was called productive if the CDR3 had no stop codons and remained in frame with V and J, and every other rearrangement was called non-productive. CDR3 was defined by IMGT convention, running from the second conserved V-encoded cysteine to the conserved J-encoded phenylalanine. Sequences without an unambiguous match to a single V gene segment were excluded from the earlier analysis of 450 to 650 of the donors. An earlier analysis of 450 to 650 of the donors called V segments functional above 56.7% productive rearrangements and segregating when the between-donor standard deviation exceeded 5%. A statistical classification framework was built to diagnose cytomegalovirus status from the catalog of TCR beta chain sequences. V and J gene assignment, in a later analysis, came from comparing TCR nucleotide sequences with IMGT/GENE-DB human TR gene sequences. Using the TCRdist pipeline, a later analysis assigned CDR3 sequences along with most-parsimonious VDJ recombination scenarios. In a later analysis, each TCR beta chain was defined by its CDR3 amino acid sequence together with its V-gene family, and reads without a unique V-gene family were excluded. A later analysis removed 550 to 700 highly shared, low-generation-probability nucleotide sequences to deal with suspected cross-contamination and a sequencing artifact. A later analysis calculated a clonal expansion index for each public chain from normalized within-repertoire ranks of inferred template counts. A later analysis computed generation probabilities with a VDJ recombination model fitted to out-of-frame rearrangements, and checked the results against IGoR. In a later analysis, hypergeometric tests were used to score TCR-TCR, TCR-HLA and TCR-CMV co-occurrence, with a repertoire-size bias correction applied to TCR pairs. To estimate false discovery rates, a later analysis permuted the HLA or CMV assignments 20 times. In a later analysis, co-occurring TCRs were grouped using DBSCAN, with TCRdist sequence similarity added in when clustering inside HLA-allele-positive subsets. Repertoires with fewer than 30,000 or more than 120,000 public chains, plus five repertoires with anomalous nucleotide sharing, were excluded from co-occurrence clustering. TCRdb provides this immuneACCESS table in a form limited to in-frame rearrangements. Some clones are lacking; in checked studies, under half of them reflect an unresolved V gene, and why the rest are absent is not known. The DNA was the basis for D and trimming; V, J and clone size are from that table. Within this sample are 200,000 to 250,000 clones, with approximately 79% of them counted one time only. The ten biggest clones cover about 1.7% of the sample.

This clone has a single count. Its antigen is currently not known. Qualities for individual bases were not recorded, and no much larger clone is one base off. V and J are trimmed by 2 bases and 7 bases, and the gene matches miss 10 bases of the junction. Reading the germline V gene gives CDR1 SGHTA and CDR2 FQGTGA. The CDR3 holds 17 amino acids from the cysteine to the phenylalanine. Only the CDR3 DNA is retained, 51 bases long and in frame from the first base. The cohort comprised 670 or so healthy bone marrow donors. All cohort members were sampled while nominally healthy, although unrecorded immune exposures were likely present. The donor tested CMV seronegative, placing the donor among the 350 or so seronegative members of the cohort. Every donor gave a peripheral blood sample, and the peripheral blood mononuclear cells from that sample were used for TCR beta sequencing. The Qiagen DNeasy Blood Extraction Kit was used to extract genomic DNA from the blood cell samples.

This sequence uses TRBV7-3 and TRBJ1-4; TRBD1 lines up with 10 middle nucleotides. The receptor was isolated from a man aged 50-60 years in good health and CMV-seronegative. The sample consisted of PBMCs. The nucleotide sequence is given as TGTGCCAGCAGCTTAGGGGACAGGGGAGTAGGCTTTGAAAAACTGTTTTTT. Translation gives CASSLGDRGVGFEKLFF.